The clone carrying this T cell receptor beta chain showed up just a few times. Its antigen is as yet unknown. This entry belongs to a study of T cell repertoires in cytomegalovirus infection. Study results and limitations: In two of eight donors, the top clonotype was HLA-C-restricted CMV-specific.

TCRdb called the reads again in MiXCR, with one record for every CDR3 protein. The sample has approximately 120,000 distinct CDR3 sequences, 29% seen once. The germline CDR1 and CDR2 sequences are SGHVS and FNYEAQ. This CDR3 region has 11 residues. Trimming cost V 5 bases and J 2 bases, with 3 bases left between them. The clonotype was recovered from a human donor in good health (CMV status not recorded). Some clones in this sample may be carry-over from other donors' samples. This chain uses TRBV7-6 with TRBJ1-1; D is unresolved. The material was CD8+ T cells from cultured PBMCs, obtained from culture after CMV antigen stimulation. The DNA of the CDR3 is TGTGCCAGCAGCATTAACACTGAAGCTTTCTTT. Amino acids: CASSINTEAFF.